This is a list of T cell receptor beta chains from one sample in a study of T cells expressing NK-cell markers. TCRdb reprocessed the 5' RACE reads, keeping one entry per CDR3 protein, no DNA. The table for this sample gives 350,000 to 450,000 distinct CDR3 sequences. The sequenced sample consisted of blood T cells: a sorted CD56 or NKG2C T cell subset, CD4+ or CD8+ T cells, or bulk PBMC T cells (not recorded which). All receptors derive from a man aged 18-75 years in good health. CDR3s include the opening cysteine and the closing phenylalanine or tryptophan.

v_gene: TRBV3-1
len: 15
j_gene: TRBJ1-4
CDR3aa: CASSWTSASGEKLFF

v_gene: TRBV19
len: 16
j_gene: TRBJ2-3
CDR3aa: CASSASGGTPTDTQYF

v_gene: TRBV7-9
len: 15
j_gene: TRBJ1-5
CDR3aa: CASSLASGGNQPQHF

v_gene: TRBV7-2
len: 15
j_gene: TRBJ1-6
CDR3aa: CASSFFEGAGLTLHF

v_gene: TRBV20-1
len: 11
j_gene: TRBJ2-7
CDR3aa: CSARDHKTQYF

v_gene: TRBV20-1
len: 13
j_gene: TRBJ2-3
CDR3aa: CSAQGPQGDTQYF

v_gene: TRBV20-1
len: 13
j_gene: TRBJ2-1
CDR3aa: CSAGRTRFNEQFF

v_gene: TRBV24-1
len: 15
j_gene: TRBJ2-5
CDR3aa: CATSDRVRSQETQYF

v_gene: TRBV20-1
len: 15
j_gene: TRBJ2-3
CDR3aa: CSATSGTAPTDTQYF

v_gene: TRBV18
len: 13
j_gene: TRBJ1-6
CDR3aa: CASSRVRDSPLHF

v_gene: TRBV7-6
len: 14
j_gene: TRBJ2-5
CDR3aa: CASKQGNGQETQYF

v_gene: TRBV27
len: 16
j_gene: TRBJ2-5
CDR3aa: CASSLIPGTSGVTQYF

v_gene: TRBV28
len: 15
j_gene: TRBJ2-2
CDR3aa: CASSSQGANTGELFF

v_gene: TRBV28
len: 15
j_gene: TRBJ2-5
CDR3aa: CASSPGGGTWETQYF

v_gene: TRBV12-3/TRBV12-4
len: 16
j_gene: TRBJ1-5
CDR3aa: CASSLDRGASNQPQHF

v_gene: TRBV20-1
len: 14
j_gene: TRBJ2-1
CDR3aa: CSARAGAFGYEQFF

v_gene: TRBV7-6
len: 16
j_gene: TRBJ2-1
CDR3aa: CASGPLIPSSYNEQFF

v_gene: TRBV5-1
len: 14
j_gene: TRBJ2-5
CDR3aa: CASSFTGAGETQYF

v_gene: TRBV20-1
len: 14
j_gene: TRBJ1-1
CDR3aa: CSARANILSTEAFF

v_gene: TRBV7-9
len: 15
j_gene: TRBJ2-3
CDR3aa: CASTAGAFTTDTQYF

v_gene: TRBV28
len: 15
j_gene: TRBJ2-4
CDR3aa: CASSLGVRAKNIQYF

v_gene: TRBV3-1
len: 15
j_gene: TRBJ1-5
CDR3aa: CASSQGRSSGQPQHF

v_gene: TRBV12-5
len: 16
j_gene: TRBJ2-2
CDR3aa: CASGLVIAGYTGELFF

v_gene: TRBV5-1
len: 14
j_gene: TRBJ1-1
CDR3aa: CASSSDGVNTEAFF

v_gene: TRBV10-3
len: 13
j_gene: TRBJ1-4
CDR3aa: CAIRTETQEKLFF

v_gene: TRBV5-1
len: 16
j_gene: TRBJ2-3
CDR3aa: CASSLLQRILSDTQYF

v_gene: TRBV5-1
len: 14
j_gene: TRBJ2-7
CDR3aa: CASSPGSGGYEQYF